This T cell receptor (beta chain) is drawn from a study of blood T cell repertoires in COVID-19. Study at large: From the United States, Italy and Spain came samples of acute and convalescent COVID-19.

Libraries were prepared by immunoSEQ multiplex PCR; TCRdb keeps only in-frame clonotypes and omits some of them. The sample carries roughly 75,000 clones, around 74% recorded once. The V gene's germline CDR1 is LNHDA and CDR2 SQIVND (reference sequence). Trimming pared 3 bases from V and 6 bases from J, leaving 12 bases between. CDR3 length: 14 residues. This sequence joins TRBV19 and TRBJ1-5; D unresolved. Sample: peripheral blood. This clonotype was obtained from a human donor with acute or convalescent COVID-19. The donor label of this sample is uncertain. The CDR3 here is CASSISGFRQPQHF. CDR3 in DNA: TGTGCCAGTAGTATCTCCGGGTTTCGTCAGCCCCAGCATTTT.